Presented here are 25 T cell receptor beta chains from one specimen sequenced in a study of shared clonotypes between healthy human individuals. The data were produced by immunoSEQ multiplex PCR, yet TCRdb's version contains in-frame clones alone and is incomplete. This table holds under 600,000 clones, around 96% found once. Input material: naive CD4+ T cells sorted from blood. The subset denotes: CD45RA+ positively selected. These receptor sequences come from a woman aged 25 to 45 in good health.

CDR3 region: CASSRVPETQYF. CDR3 bases: TGTGCCAGCAGCCGCGTGCCAGAGACCCAGTACTTC. This rearrangement joins TRBV5-4 to TRBJ2-5; no reliable D call. V lost 4 bases, J lost 4 bases, and 8 bases lay in between. In germline, CDR1 is SGHNT, CDR2 YYREEE (reference sequence). This CDR3 spans 12 amino acids. Full variable domain (outside the CDR3, taken from reference TRBV5-4 and TRBJ2-5): ETGVTQSPTHLIKTRGQQVTLRCSSQSGHNTVSWYQQALGQGPQFIFQYYREEENGRGNFPPRFSGLQFPNYSSELNVNALELDDSALYLCASSRVPETQYFGPGTRLLVL.

CDR3 protein: CASSSPAQGYYEQYF. The CDR3 DNA is TGTGCCAGCAGCTCTCCAGCGCAAGGCTACTACGAGCAGTACTTC. The chain carries TRBV5-6 and TRBJ2-5; D ambiguous. The DNA end favors TRBJ2-7, so the J call may be wrong. The CDR3 contains 15 residues. From germline, CDR1 is SGHDT and CDR2 YYEEEE.

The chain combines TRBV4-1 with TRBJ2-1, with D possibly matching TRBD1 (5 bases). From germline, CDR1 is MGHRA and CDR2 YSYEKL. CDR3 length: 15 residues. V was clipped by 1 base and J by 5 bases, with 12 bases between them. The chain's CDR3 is CASSQVFLGDNEQFF. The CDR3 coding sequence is TGCGCCAGCAGCCAAGTATTTCTAGGGGACAATGAGCAGTTCTTC.

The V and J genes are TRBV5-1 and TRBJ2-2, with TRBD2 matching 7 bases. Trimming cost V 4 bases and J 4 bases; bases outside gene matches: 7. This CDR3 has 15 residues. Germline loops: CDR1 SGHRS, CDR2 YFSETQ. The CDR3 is CASSGRLAGTGELFF. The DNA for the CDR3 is TGCGCCAGCAGCGGTAGACTAGCAGGCACCGGGGAGCTGTTTTTT.

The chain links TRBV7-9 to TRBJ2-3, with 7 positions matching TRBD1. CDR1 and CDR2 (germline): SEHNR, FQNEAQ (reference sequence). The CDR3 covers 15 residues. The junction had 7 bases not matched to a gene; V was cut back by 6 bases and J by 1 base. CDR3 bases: TGTGCCAGCAGTTGGACAGGCTCGGGCACAGATACGCAGTATTTT. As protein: CASSWTGSGTDTQYF.

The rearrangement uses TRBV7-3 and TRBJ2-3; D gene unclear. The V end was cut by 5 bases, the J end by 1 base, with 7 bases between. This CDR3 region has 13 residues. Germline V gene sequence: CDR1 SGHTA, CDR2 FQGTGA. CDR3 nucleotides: TGTGCCAGCAGCCCCCGTCGCACAGATACGCAGTATTTT. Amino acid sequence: CASSPRRTDTQYF.

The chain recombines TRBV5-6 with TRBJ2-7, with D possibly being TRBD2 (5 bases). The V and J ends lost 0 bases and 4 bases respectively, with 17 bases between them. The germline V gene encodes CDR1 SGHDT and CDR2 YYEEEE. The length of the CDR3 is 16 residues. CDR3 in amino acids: CASSLAGVRVRYEQYF. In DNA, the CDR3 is TGTGCCAGCAGCTTGGCCGGAGTGAGGGTAAGGTACGAGCAGTACTTC.

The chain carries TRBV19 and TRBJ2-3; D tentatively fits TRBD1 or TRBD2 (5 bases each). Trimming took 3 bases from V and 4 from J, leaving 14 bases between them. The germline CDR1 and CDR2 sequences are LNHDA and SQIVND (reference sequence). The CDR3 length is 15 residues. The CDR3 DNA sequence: TGTGCCAGTAGTATCTCCGGGACCAGCCCAGATACGCAGTATTTT. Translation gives CASSISGTSPDTQYF.

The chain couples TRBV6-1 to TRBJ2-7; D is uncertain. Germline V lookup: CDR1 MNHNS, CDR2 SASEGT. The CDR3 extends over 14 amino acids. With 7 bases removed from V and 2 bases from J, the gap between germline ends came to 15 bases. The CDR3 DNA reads TGTGCCAGCAACGAGGAACAGCCCCCCTACGAGCAGTACTTC. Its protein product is CASNEEQPPYEQYF.

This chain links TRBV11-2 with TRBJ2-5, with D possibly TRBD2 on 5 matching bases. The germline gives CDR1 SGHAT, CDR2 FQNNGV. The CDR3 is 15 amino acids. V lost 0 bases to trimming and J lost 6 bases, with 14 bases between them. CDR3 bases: TGTGCCAGCAGCTTAGAGCCAATAGCGTCGAAGACCCAGTACTTC. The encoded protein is CASSLEPIASKTQYF.

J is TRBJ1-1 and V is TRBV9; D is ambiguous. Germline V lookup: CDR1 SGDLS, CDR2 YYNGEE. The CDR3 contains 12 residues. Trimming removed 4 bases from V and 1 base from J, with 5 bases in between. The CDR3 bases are TGTGCCAGCAGCCTCAGGAACACTGAAGCTTTCTTT. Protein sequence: CASSLRNTEAFF.

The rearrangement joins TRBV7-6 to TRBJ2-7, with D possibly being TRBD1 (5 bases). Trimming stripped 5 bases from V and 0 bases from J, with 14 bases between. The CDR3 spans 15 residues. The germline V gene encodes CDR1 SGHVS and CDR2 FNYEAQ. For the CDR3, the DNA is TGTGCCAGCAGCATCCGAAGGGGAACCTCCTACGAGCAGTACTTC. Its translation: CASSIRRGTSYEQYF. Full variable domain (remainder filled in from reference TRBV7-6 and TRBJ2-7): GAGVSQSPRYKVTKRGQDVALRCDPISGHVSLYWYRQALGQGPEFLTYFNYEAQQDKSGLPNDRFSAERPEGSISTLTIQRTEQRDSAMYRCASSIRRGTSYEQYFGPGTRLTVT.

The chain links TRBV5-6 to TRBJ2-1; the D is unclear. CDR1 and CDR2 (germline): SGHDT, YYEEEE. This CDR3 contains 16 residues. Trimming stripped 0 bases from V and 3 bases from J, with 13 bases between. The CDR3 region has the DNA TGTGCCAGCAGCTTGGTCACGGATGAGTACTACAATGAGCAGTTCTTC. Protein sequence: CASSLVTDEYYNEQFF.

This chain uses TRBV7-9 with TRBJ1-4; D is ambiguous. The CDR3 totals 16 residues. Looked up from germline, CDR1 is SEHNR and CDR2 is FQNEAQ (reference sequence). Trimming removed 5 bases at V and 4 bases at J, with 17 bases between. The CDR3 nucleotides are TGTGCCAGCAGCCCCGGTGTTAATCATTTTAATGAAAAACTGTTTTTT. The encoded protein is CASSPGVNHFNEKLFF.

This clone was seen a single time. CDR3 region: CASSEWTGVRKTQYF. The CDR3, as DNA: TGTGCCAGCAGTGAATGGACAGGGGTTCGGAAGACCCAGTACTTC. The rearrangement joins TRBV2 to TRBJ2-5, with 9 bases lining up with TRBD1. The CDR3 length is 15 residues. The germline gives CDR1 SNHLY, CDR2 FYNNEI. With 2 bases clipped from V and 6 bases from J, the junction kept 7 bases outside the gene matches. The whole variable domain, remainder taken from reference TRBV2 and TRBJ2-5, is EPEVTQTPSHQVTQMGQEVILRCVPISNHLYFYWYRQILGQKVEFLVSFYNNEISEKSEIFDDQFSVERPDGSNFTLKIRSTKLEDSAMYFCASSEWTGVRKTQYFGPGTRLLVL.

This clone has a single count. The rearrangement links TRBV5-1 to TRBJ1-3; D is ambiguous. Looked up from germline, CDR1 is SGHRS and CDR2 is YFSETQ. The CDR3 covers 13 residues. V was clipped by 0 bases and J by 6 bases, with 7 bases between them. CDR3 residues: CASSLGVENTIYF. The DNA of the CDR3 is TGCGCCAGCAGCTTGGGAGTGGAAAACACCATATATTTT.

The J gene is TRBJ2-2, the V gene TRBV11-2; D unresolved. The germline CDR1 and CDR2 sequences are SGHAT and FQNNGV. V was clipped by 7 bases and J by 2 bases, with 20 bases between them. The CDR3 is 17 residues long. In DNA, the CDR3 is TGTGCCAGCAAACCAGACCCCAGCGCAGGCAACACCGGGGAGCTGTTTTTT. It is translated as CASKPDPSAGNTGELFF.

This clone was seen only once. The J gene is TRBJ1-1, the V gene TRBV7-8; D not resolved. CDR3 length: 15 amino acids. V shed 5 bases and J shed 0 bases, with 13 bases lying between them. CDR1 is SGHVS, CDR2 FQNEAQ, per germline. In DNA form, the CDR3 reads TGTGCCAGCAGCCCAGGACCCTCGGTGAACACTGAAGCTTTCTTT. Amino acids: CASSPGPSVNTEAFF.

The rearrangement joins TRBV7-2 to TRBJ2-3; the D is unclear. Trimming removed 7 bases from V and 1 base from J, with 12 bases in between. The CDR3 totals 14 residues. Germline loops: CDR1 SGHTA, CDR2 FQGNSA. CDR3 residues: CASILRPGTDTQYF. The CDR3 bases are TGTGCCAGCATTCTACGGCCTGGCACAGATACGCAGTATTTT.

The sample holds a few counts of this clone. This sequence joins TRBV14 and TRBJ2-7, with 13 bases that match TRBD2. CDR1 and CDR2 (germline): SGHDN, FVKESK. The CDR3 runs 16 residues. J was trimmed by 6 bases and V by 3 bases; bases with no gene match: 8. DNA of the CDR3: TGTGCCAGCAGCCAGGACGGACTAGCGGGAGTGATCGAGCAGTACTTC. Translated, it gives CASSQDGLAGVIEQYF. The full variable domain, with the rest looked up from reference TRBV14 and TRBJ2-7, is EAGVTQFPSHSVIEKGQTVTLRCDPISGHDNLYWYRRVMGKEIKFLLHFVKESKQDESGMPNNRFLAERTGGTYSTLKVQPAELEDSGVYFCASSQDGLAGVIEQYFGPGTRLTVT.

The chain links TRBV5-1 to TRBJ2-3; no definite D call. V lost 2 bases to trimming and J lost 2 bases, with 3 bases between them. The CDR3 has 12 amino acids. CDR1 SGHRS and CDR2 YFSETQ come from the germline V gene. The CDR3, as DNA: TGCGCCAGCAGCTTCGCCACAGATACGCAGTATTTT. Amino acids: CASSFATDTQYF.

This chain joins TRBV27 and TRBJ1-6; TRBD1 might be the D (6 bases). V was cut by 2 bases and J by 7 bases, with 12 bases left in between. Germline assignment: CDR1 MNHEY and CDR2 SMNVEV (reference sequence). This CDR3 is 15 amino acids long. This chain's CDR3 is CASSLGGLGNSPLHF. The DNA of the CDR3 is TGTGCCAGCAGTTTAGGGGGGCTTGGGAATTCACCCCTCCACTTT.

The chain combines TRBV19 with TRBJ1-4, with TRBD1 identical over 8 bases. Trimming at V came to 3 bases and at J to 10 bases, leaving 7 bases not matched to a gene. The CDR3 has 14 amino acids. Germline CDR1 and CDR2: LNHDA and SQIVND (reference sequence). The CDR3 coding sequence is TGTGCCAGTAGTATCGGACAGGGAGAGGGAAAACTGTTTTTT. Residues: CASSIGQGEGKLFF.

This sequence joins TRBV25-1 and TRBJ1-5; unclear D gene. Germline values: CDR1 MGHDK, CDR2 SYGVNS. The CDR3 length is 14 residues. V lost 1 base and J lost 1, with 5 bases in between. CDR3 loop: CASSESGSNQPQHF. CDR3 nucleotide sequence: TGTGCCAGCAGTGAATCGGGGAGCAATCAGCCCCAGCATTTT.

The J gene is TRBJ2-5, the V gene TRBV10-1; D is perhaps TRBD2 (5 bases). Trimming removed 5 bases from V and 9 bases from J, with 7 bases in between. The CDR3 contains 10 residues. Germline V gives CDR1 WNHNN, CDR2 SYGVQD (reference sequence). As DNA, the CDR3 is TGCGCCAGCAGTTCGGAGGCCCAGTACTTC. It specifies CASSSEAQYF.